The subject of this entry is one TCR beta chain. Its antigen is unidentified. The record originates from a study of cytomegalovirus exposure and HLA in healthy donors. About the research overall: Sequencing of approximately 190 million T cells in an earlier analysis found 90 million to 120 million unique TCR beta sequences.

Notes on the study in general: The authors confirmed in vitro that three CMV-associated chains were specific for CMV antigens.

V was trimmed by 4 bases and J by 0 bases, leaving 11 bases between them. Germline CDR1 SGDLS, CDR2 YYNGEE. This CDR3 comprises 14 residues. In the PCR, 60 Vbeta and 13 Jbeta primers were used. Clones were read by immunoSEQ multiplex PCR, and TCRdb kept only the in-frame ones, dropping some. This table holds approximately 150,000 clones, around 75% found once. The chain joins TRBV9 to TRBJ2-7; no clear D. The sequenced sample consisted of PBMCs. The clonotype comes from a human donor in good health. CDR3 loop: CASSQRESSYEQYF. In DNA, the CDR3 is TGTGCCAGCAGCCAAAGAGAGAGCTCCTACGAGCAGTACTTC.